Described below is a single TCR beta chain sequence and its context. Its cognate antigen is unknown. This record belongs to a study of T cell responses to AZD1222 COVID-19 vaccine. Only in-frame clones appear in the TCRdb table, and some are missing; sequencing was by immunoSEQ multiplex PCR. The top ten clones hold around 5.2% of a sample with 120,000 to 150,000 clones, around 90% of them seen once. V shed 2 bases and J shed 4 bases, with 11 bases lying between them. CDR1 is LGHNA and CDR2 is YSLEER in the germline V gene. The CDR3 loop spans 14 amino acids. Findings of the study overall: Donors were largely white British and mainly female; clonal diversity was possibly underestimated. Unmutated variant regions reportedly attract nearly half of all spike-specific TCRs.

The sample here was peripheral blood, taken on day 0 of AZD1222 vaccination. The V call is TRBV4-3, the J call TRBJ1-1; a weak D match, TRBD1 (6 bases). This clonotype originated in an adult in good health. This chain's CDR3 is CASSQTGIGTEAFF. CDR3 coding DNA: TGCGCCAGCAGCCAAACAGGGATAGGCACTGAAGCTTTCTTT.